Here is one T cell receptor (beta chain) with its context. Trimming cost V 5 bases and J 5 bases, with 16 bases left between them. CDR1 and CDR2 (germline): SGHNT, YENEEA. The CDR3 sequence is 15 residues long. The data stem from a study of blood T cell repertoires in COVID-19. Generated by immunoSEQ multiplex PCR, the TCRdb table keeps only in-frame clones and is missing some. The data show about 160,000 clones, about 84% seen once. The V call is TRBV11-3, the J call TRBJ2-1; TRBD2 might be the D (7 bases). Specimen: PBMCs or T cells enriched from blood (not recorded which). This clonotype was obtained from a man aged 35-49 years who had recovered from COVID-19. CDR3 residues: CASSPSGAGDNEQFF. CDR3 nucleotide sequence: TGTGCCAGCAGCCCCTCAGGGGCGGGGGACAATGAGCAGTTCTTC.